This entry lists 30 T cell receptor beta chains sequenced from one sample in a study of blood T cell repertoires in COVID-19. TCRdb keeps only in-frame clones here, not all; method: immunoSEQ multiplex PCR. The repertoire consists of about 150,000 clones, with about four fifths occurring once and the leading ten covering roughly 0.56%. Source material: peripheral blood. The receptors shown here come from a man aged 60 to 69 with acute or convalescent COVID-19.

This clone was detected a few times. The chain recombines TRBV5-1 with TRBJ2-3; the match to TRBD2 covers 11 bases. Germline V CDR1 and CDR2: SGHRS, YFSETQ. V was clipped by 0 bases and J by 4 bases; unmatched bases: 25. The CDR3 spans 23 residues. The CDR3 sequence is CASSLGGGGRPSGRHPGADTQYF. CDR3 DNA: TGCGCCAGCAGCTTGGGCGGAGGGGGCCGGCCTAGCGGGAGGCACCCGGGGGCAGATACGCAGTATTTT.

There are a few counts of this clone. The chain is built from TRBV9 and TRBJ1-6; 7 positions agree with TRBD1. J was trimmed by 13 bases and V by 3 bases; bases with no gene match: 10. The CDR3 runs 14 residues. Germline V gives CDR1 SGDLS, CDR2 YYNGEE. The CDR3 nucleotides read TGTGCCAGCAGCGGGGGACAGTCCGAGGCGCCCCTCCACTTT. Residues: CASSGGQSEAPLHF. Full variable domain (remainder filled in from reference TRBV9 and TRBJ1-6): DSGVTQTPKHLITATGQRVTLRCSPRSGDLSVYWYQQSLDQGLQFLIQYYNGEERAKGNILERFSAQQFPDLHSELNLSSLELGDSALYFCASSGGQSEAPLHFGNGTRLTVT.

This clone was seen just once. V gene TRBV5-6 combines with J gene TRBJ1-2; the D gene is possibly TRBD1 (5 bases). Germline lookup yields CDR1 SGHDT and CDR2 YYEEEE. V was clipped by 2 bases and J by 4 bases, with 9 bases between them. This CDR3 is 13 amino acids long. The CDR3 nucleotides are TGTGCCAGCAGCTTCTGGGGCGGCTATGGCTACACCTTC. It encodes CASSFWGGYGYTF.

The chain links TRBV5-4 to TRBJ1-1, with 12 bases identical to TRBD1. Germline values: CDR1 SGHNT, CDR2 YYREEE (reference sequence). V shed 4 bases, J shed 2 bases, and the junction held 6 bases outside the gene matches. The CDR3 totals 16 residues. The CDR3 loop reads CASSRTGTGGNTEAFF. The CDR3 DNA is TGTGCCAGCAGCCGCACCGGGACAGGGGGCAACACTGAAGCTTTCTTT.

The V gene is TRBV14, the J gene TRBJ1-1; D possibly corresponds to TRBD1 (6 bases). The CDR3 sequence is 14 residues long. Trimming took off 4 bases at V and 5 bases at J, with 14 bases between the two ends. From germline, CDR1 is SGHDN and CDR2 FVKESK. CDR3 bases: TGTGCCAGCAGCCTAGGGAGGGGGAGGACTGAAGCTTTCTTT. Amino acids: CASSLGRGRTEAFF.

This CDR3 reads CSVVQGSWGYTF. CDR3 DNA: TGCAGCGTTGTCCAGGGTTCGTGGGGCTACACCTTC. The V and J genes are TRBV29-1 and TRBJ1-2; a weak D match, TRBD1 (5 bases). The V end was cut by 4 bases, the J end by 8 bases, with 14 bases between. This CDR3 spans 12 amino acids. CDR1 is SQVTM, CDR2 ANQGSEA, per germline.

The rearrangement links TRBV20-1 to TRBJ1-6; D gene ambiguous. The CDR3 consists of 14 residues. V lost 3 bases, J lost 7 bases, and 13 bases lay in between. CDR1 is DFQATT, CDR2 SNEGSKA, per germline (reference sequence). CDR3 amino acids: CSASPDIRNSPLHF. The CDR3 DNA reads TGCAGTGCTAGTCCTGACATTAGGAATTCACCCCTCCACTTT.

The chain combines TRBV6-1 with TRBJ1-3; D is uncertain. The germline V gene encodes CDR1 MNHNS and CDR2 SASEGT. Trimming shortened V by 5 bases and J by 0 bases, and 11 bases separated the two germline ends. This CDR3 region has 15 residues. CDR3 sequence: CASSPNSPSGNTIYF. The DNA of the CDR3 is TGTGCCAGCAGTCCTAACAGTCCCTCTGGAAACACCATATATTTT.

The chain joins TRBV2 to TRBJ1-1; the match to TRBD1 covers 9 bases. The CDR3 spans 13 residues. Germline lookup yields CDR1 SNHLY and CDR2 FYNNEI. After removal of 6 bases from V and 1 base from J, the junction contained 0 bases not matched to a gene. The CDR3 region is CASRDRGNTEAFF. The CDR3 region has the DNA TGTGCCAGCAGGGACAGGGGGAACACTGAAGCTTTCTTT. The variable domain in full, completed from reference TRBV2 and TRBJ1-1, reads EPEVTQTPSHQVTQMGQEVILRCVPISNHLYFYWYRQILGQKVEFLVSFYNNEISEKSEIFDDQFSVERPDGSNFTLKIRSTKLEDSAMYFCASRDRGNTEAFFGQGTRLTVV.

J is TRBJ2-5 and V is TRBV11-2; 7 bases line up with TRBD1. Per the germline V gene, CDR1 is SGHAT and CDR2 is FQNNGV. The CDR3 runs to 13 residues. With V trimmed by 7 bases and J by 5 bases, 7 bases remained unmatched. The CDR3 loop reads CASTLRGQETQYF. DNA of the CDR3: TGTGCCAGCACCCTGAGGGGACAGGAGACCCAGTACTTC.

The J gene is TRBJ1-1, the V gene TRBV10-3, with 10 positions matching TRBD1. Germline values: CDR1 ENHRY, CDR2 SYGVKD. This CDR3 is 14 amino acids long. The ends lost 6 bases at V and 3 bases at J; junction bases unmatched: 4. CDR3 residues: CAIRDRGSYTEAFF. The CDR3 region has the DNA TGTGCCATCAGGGACAGGGGGTCGTACACTGAAGCTTTCTTT.

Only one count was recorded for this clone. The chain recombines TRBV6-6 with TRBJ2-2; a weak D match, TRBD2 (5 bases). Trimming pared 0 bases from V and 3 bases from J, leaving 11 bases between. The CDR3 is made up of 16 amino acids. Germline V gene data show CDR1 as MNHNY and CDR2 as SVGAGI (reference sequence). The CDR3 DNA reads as TGTGCCAGCAGTTACTCGAGTCTAGCTTACACCGGGGAGCTGTTTTTT. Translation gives CASSYSSLAYTGELFF.

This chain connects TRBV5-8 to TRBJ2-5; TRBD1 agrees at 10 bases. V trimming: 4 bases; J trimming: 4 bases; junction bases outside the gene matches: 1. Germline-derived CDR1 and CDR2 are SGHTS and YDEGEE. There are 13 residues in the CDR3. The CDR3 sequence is CASSRDRGETQYF. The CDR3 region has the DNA TGTGCCAGCAGCAGGGACAGGGGAGAGACCCAGTACTTC.

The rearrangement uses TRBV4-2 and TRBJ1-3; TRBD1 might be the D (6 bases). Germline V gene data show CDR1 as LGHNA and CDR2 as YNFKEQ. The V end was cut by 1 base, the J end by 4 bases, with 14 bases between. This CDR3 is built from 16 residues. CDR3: CASSQVAGVRGNTIYF. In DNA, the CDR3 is TGTGCCAGCAGCCAAGTAGCAGGGGTGAGAGGAAACACCATATATTTT.

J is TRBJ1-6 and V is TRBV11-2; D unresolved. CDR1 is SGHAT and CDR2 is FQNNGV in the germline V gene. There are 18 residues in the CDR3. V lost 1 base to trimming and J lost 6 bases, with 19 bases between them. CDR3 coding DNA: TGTGCCAGCAGCTTAGCCCTCTCCTCTCTCTCCCTTAATTCACCCCTCCACTTT. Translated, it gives CASSLALSSLSLNSPLHF.

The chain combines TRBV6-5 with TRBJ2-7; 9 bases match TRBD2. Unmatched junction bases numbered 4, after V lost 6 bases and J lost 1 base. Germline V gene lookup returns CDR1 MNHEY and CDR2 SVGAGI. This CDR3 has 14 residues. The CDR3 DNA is TGTGCCAGCAGCGATCTAGCGGGATCCTACGAGCAGTACTTC. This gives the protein CASSDLAGSYEQYF.

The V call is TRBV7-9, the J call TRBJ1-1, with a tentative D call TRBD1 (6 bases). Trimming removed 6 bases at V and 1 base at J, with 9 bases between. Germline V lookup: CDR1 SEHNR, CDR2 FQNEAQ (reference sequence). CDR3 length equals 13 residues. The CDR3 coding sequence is TGTGCCAGCAGTCAGGACAGGAACACTGAAGCTTTCTTT. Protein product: CASSQDRNTEAFF.

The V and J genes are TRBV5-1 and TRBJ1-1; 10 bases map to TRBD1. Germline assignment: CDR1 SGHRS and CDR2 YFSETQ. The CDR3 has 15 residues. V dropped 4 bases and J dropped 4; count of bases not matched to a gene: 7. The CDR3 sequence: CASSPRQGAITEAFF. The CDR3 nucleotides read TGCGCCAGCAGCCCTAGACAGGGGGCGATCACTGAAGCTTTCTTT.

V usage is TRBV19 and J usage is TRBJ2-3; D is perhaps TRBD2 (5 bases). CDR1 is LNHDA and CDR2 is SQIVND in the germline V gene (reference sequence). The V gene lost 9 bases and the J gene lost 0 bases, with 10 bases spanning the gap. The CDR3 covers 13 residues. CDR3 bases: TGTGCCAGCCACCGAGGGAGCACAGATACGCAGTATTTT. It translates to CASHRGSTDTQYF.

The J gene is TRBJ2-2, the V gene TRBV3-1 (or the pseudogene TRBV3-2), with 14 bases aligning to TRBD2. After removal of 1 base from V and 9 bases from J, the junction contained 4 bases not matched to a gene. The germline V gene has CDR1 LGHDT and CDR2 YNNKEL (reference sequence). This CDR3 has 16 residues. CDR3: CASSQGLAGGSRELFF. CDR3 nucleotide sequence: TGTGCCAGCAGCCAAGGACTAGCGGGGGGGTCCCGGGAGCTGTTTTTT.

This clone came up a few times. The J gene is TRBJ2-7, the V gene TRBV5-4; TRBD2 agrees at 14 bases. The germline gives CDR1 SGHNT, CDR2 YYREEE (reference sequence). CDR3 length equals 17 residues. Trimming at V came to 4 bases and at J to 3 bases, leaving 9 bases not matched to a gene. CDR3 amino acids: CASSIGTSGRLYYEQYF. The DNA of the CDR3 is TGTGCCAGCAGCATTGGGACTAGCGGGAGACTGTACTACGAGCAGTACTTC.

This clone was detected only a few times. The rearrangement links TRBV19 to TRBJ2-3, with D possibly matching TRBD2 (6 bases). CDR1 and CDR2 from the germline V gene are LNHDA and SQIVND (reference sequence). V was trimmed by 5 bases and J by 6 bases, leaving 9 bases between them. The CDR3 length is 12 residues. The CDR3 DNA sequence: TGTGCCAGTAGTCCGGCGGGGGATACGCAGTATTTT. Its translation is CASSPAGDTQYF.

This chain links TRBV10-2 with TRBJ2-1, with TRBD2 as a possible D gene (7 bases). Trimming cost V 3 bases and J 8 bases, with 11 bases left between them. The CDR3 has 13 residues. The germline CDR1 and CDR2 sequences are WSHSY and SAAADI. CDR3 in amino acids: CASSEGGGYEQFF. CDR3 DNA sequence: TGCGCCAGCAGTGAAGGCGGGGGCTATGAGCAGTTCTTC.

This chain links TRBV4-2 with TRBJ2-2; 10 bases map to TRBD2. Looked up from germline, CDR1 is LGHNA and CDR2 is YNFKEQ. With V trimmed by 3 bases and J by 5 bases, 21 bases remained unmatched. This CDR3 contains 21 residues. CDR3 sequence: CASSHLLGLAGVGLRTGELFF. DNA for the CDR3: TGTGCCAGCAGCCACCTCCTAGGGCTAGCGGGGGTAGGGCTAAGAACCGGGGAGCTGTTTTTT.

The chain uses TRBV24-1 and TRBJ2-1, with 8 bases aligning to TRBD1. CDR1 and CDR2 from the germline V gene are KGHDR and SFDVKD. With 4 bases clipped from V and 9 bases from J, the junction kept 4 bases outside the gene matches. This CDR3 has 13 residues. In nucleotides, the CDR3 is TGTGCCACCAGTGACAACAGGGGGAGTGAGCAGTTCTTC. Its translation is CATSDNRGSEQFF.

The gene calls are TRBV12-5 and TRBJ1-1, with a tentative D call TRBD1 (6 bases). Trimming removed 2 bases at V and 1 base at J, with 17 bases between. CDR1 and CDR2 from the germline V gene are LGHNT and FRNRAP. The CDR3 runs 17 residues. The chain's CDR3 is CASGLYFDRTGNTEAFF. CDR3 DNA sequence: TGTGCTAGTGGTTTGTACTTCGACAGGACCGGGAACACTGAAGCTTTCTTT.

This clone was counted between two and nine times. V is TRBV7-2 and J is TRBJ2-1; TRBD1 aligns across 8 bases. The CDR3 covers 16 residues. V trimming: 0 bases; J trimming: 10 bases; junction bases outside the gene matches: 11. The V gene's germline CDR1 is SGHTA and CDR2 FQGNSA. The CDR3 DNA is TGTGCCAGCAGCTTAGCCGGGACAGGCCAGCACAGCGAGCAGTTCTTC. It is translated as CASSLAGTGQHSEQFF.

The CDR3 DNA follows: TGCGCCAGCAGCCATGGACAGGTTAACTATGGCTACACCTTC. This codes for CASSHGQVNYGYTF. The genes are TRBV5-1 and TRBJ1-2; 7 nucleotides line up with TRBD1. The V gene end was trimmed by 4 bases and the J gene end by 1 base; junction bases not matched to a gene: 4. CDR1 is SGHRS and CDR2 is YFSETQ in the germline V gene. This CDR3 has 14 residues.

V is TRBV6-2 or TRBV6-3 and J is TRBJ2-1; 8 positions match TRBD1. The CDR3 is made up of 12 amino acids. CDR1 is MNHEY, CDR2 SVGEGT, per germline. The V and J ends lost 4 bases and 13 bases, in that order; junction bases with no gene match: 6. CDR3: CASSFDRGVQFF. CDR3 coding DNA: TGTGCCAGCAGTTTCGACAGGGGAGTACAGTTCTTC.

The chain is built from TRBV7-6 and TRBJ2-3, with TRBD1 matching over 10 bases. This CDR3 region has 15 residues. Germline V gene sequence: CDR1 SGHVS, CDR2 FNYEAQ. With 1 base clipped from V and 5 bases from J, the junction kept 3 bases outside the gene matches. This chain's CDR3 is CASSLGGQGVDTQYF. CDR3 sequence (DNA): TGTGCCAGCAGCTTAGGCGGACAGGGGGTAGATACGCAGTATTTT.